This TCR beta chain was recovered during a study of T-cell reconstitution after alpha-beta-depleted transplantation in children. The study's findings and limits: A year post-transplant, T-cell counts and diversity derived mostly from newly produced T cells. The study reportedly traced alpha-beta T cells about two months after transplant to several hundred expanded graft clones.

Unique molecular identifiers were built into the TCRbeta library. One entry per CDR3 protein, called by TCRdb with MiXCR from the PCR reads. The table has approximately 630,000 distinct CDR3 sequences, roughly 13% seen once. A remark on this clonotype: The antigen is undetermined.

Specimen: PBMCs, collected before TCRalphabeta/CD19-depleted stem cell transplant. This TCR was recovered from a girl aged 2 to 9 with congenital amegakaryocytic thrombocytopenia, due to receive a stem cell transplant.

DNA for the CDR3: TGCGCCAGCAGCTTGGCCTACAACCCGGGACAGGACGCCTACGAGCAGTACTTC. Its translation is CASSLAYNPGQDAYEQYF. The chain recombines TRBV5-1 with TRBJ2-7; the match to TRBD1 covers 8 bases. The CDR3 has 18 residues. The junction had 13 bases not matched to a gene; V was cut back by 0 bases and J by 2 bases. The germline gives CDR1 SGHRS, CDR2 YFSETQ.